This TCR beta chain was recorded in a study of blood T cell repertoires in COVID-19. At the level of the study: The United States, Italy and Spain were the sources of the acute and convalescent COVID-19 samples. PBMCs, B-cell-depleted T cells, or T cells were the source of the cDNA or gDNA that made up the material.

Clones were read by immunoSEQ multiplex PCR, and TCRdb kept only the in-frame ones, dropping some. Of about 400,000 clones in the sample, more than 70% were seen once. V trimming: 3 bases; J trimming: 0 bases; junction bases outside the gene matches: 10. Germline CDR1 ENHRY, CDR2 SYGVKD. This CDR3 comprises 17 residues. Source material: peripheral blood. This TCR was sampled from a man between 40 and 49 years old with acute or convalescent COVID-19. This rearrangement joins TRBV10-3 to TRBJ1-1, with 7 bases lining up with TRBD1. CDR3 coding DNA: TGTGCCATCAGTGACCTCAGGACAGGTGATATGAACACTGAAGCTTTCTTT. Protein: CAISDLRTGDMNTEAFF.